This note documents a single T cell receptor (beta chain) sequence. Its antigen remains unidentified. Other nucleotide sequences in the sample specify the same CDR3. Each PCR replicate from the sorted subsets contained about 200 ng DNA, which is tens of thousands of T cell genomes. Sequenced by immunoSEQ multiplex PCR; TCRdb stores in-frame clones only, minus some. The sample records around 2,000,000 clones, roughly 96% being singletons. The CDR3 contains 12 residues. Germline V CDR1 and CDR2: SQVTM, ANQGSEA. The germline V and J ends were trimmed by 3 bases and 2 bases, with 7 bases remaining between them. This record comes from a study of shared clonotypes between healthy human individuals. General study findings and limits: Sequencing of the sorted subsets was shown by rarefaction to be incomplete despite large depth. The authors sampled blood alone, and tissue repertoires likely differ.

The clonotype was recovered from a young man in good health. The J gene is TRBJ1-1, the V gene TRBV29-1; D remains ambiguous. Sequenced: naive CD4+ T cells sorted from blood. Subset given: CD45RA+ positively selected. The CDR3 loop reads CSVDRSNTEAFF. The CDR3 coding sequence is TGCAGCGTTGACAGGAGCAACACTGAAGCTTTCTTT.